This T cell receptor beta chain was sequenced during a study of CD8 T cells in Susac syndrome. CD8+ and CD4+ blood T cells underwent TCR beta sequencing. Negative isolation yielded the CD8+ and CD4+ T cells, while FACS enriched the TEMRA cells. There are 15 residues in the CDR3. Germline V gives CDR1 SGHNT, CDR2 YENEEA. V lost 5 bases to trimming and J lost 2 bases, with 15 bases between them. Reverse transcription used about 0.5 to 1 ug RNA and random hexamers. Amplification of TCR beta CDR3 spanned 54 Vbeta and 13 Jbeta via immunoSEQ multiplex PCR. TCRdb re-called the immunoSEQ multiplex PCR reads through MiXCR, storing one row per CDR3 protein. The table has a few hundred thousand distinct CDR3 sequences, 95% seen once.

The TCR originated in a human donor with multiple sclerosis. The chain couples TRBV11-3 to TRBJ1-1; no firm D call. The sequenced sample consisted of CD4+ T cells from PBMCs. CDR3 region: CASSHSGLGNTEAFF. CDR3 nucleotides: TGTGCCAGCAGCCATAGTGGGCTAGGAAACACTGAAGCTTTCTTT.